This TCR beta chain comes out of a study of yellow fever vaccine responses in identical twins. TCRdb re-analysed the RT-PCR reads in MiXCR, keeping a single row per CDR3 protein. The sample shows approximately 32,000 distinct CDR3 sequences, 60% of them seen only once. Trimming cost V 3 bases and J 5 bases, with 19 bases left between them. The CDR3 is made up of 15 amino acids. Germline values: CDR1 SQVTM, CDR2 ANQGSEA. The source material was T cells from blood (PBMCs), unsorted or a sorted subset (not recorded which), sampled before or after yellow fever vaccination (not recorded which). This sequence was found in a woman aged 18-29 years who received the yellow fever vaccine. The chain is built from TRBV29-1 and TRBJ1-1, with D perhaps matching TRBD1 (6 bases). The CDR3 nucleotides are TGCAGCGTTGAGTCGGGCGACAGGTTGGGGACTGAAGCTTTCTTT. Protein: CSVESGDRLGTEAFF.